The entry below gives a single T cell receptor (beta chain) sequence along with its context. The data were obtained in a study of cytomegalovirus exposure and HLA in healthy donors. The PCR had 60 Vbeta and 13 Jbeta primers. Clones were sequenced by immunoSEQ multiplex PCR, and TCRdb holds only the in-frame ones, with some missing. Counted here are 200,000 or so clones, around 75% occurring once; the ten biggest clones make up approximately 6%. Between the trimmed V and J ends, which lost 2 bases and 10 bases, there was a span of 11 bases. Per the germline V gene, CDR1 is MDHEN and CDR2 is SYDVKM. The CDR3 is made up of 12 amino acids.

The chain joins TRBV28 to TRBJ1-1; D not resolved. The specimen was PBMCs. This sequence was found in a woman between 25 and 40 years old in good health and CMV-seropositive. The CDR3 here is CASSLENTVAFF. DNA of the CDR3: TGTGCCAGCAGTTTAGAGAACACAGTAGCTTTCTTT.